A selection of T cell receptor beta chains follows, all from one sample in a study of glioma-infiltrating T cells. MiXCR, applied by TCRdb to the multiplex PCR reads, yields one record per CDR3 protein. Counted here are roughly 1,500 distinct CDR3 sequences, over 70% occurring once; the ten biggest clones make up 63%. The sample taken for sequencing was glioma tissue, nonneoplastic brain tissue, or PBMCs (not recorded which). These receptors all stem from a human donor with low-grade glioma or glioblastoma, undergoing nonglioma brain surgery, or in good health (not recorded which). Some clones in this sample may be carry-over from other donors' samples. The CDR3 runs from the conserved cysteine through the conserved F or W. The D gene is left open where the match is weak. Clone size is stated in some rows and not others, as once, few, many or a class when expanded.

v_call	d_call	clone_size	j_call	cdr3_nt	cdr3_aa
TRBV27	.	.	TRBJ1-5	TGTGCCAGCAGTTTAATCGAGCCTAATAGCAATCAGCCCCAGCATTTT	CASSLIEPNSNQPQHF
TRBV27	.	.	TRBJ1-2	TGTGCCAGCAGTACGGACAAGAATTATGGCTACACCTTC	CASSTDKNYGYTF
TRBV28	TRBD1	.	TRBJ1-5	TGTGCCAGCAGTTCCCTAATAGGACAGGGTACGTTCCTGGGCAATCAGCCCCAGCATTTT	CASSSLIGQGTFLGNQPQHF
TRBV11-2	.	medium-sized	TRBJ2-7	TGTGCCAGCAGCCCTACCCTTCCCTACGAGCAGTACTTC	CASSPTLPYEQYF
TRBV6-2/TRBV6-3	.	many	TRBJ2-2	TGTGCCAGCAGTTACTTTTGGCTCACCGGGGAGCTGTTTTTT	CASSYFWLTGELFF
TRBV6-2/TRBV6-3	.	.	TRBJ2-2	TGTGCCATCAAGGAGGCCAACACCGGGGAGCTGTTTTTT	CAIKEANTGELFF
TRBV6-1	.	.	TRBJ1-1	TGTGCCAGCAGTGAAATGGACACTGAAGCTTTCTTT	CASSEMDTEAFF
TRBV7-9	TRBD1	large	TRBJ1-2	TGTGCCAGCAGCTTAGGGGACAGGGTGAATGGCTACACCTTC	CASSLGDRVNGYTF
TRBV6-6	.	.	TRBJ2-3	TGTGCCAGCAGTCGGGCGGGTGTCACAGATACGCAGTATTTT	CASSRAGVTDTQYF
TRBV6-2/TRBV6-3	TRBD2	.	TRBJ2-1	TGTGCCAGCAGTCTCATTCCCGGGACTAGCGGGAACAATGAGCAGTTCTTC	CASSLIPGTSGNNEQFF
TRBV6-6	TRBD2	.	TRBJ2-2	TGTGCCAGCAGGGGGCAGGGAGGGACCGGGGAGCTGTTTTTT	CASRGQGGTGELFF
TRBV6-2/TRBV6-3	TRBD2	few	TRBJ2-1	TGTGCCAGCAGCCACTTAGCGGGAGGCTACAATGAGCAGTTCTTC	CASSHLAGGYNEQFF
TRBV20-1	.	.	TRBJ1-1	TGCAGTGCTAATGGATTGAACACTGAAGCTTTCTTT	CSANGLNTEAFF
TRBV6-2/TRBV6-3	.	.	TRBJ2-7	TGTGCCAGCAGTTACCCGGCCTACGAGCAGTACTTC	CASSYPAYEQYF
TRBV25-1	.	.	TRBJ2-5	TGTGCCAGCAGGATTCAGGGCGATGAGACCCAGTACTTC	CASRIQGDETQYF
TRBV6-5	.	.	TRBJ2-5	TGTGCCAGCAGTTTTGGGCAGGGCTTGGTCCAGTACTTC	CASSFGQGLVQYF
TRBV6-5	.	.	TRBJ2-7	TGTGCCAGCGCCCCCGGAGGGACCAGCTACGAGCAGTACTTC	CASAPGGTSYEQYF
TRBV27	.	.	TRBJ2-1	TGTGCCAGCAGTACCGGGACACCCTACAATGAGCAGTTCTTC	CASSTGTPYNEQFF
TRBV6-6	TRBD2	.	TRBJ2-7	TGTGCCAGCAGTTACTCCTGGACTAGCGGAGAGCAGTACTTC	CASSYSWTSGEQYF
TRBV20-1	TRBD1	once	TRBJ2-7	TGCAGTGCTAGAGGGGGGACAGGGGCCTCGACGAACTCCTACGAGCAGTACTTC	CSARGGTGASTNSYEQYF
TRBV20-1	TRBD2	.	TRBJ2-1	TGCAGTGCTAGAGATGGGTTCGCGCCCGGGACTAGCAGAGACAATGAGCAGTTCTTC	CSARDGFAPGTSRDNEQFF
TRBV4-1	TRBD2	once	TRBJ2-5	TGCGCCAGCAGCCAATGGGCGGGAGGAGAGACCCAGTACTTC	CASSQWAGGETQYF
TRBV14	.	medium-sized	TRBJ2-5	TGTGCCAGCAGCCAAGAAGAAGAGACCCAGTACTTC	CASSQEEETQYF
TRBV6-2/TRBV6-3	TRBD2	.	TRBJ2-3	TGTGCCAGCAGATACCTAGCGGGAGAGACAGATACGCAGTATTTT	CASRYLAGETDTQYF
TRBV7-8	.	large	TRBJ2-1	TGTGCCAGCAGCTCCCCCGGTGAGCAGTTCTTC	CASSSPGEQFF
TRBV27	TRBD1	.	TRBJ2-7	TGTGCCAGCACCTCTACAGGGGGCATGGTCTACGAGCAGTACTTC	CASTSTGGMVYEQYF
TRBV20-1	TRBD1	.	TRBJ2-1	TGCAGTGCCGAGGGACAGGGGGCTTCTTACAATGAGCAGTTCTTC	CSAEGQGASYNEQFF
TRBV27	.	once	TRBJ2-1	TGTGCCAGCCGAGGACTGAGCTCCTACAATGAGCAGTTCTTC	CASRGLSSYNEQFF
TRBV6-2/TRBV6-3	.	few	TRBJ2-2	TGTGCCAGCAGTTACAGGGACACCGGGGAGCTGTTTTTT	CASSYRDTGELFF
TRBV6-1	TRBD1	.	TRBJ2-2	TGTGCCAGCAGACAAACAGGGGAAACCGGGGAGCTGTTTTTT	CASRQTGETGELFF
TRBV20-1	.	.	TRBJ1-2	TGCAGTGCTCCCCCATCGGGGGGTCTCTACACCTTC	CSAPPSGGLYTF
TRBV6-1	TRBD2	once	TRBJ2-3	TGTGCCAGCAGACGAGCCGGGACTAGCGGGAGCCCCCCAGATACGCAGTATTTT	CASRRAGTSGSPPDTQYF
TRBV2	TRBD2	.	TRBJ2-1	TGTGCCAGCAGTGATTTGACTAGCGGGAGGAATGAGCAGTTCTTC	CASSDLTSGRNEQFF
TRBV20-1	.	.	TRBJ2-3	TGCAGTGCCACCTGGGACTTCACAGATACGCAGTATTTT	CSATWDFTDTQYF
TRBV20-1	.	.	TRBJ2-1	TGCAGTGCTATTCGGGGGATTAGCTCCTACAATGAGCAGTTCTTC	CSAIRGISSYNEQFF
TRBV6-1	.	once	TRBJ2-1	TGTGCCAGCAGTTGGGACTTTGTTGAGCAGTTCTTC	CASSWDFVEQFF
TRBV2	TRBD1	.	TRBJ2-3	TGTGCCAGCAGTTCCGGGACAGGGAAGGGCACAGATACGCAGTATTTT	CASSSGTGKGTDTQYF
TRBV6-1	.	.	TRBJ2-1	TGTGCCAGCAGTCCTCCCCACACTAGAGCACACAATAACTACAATGAGCAGTTCTTC	CASSPPHTRAHNNYNEQFF
TRBV6-1	TRBD2	.	TRBJ2-1	TGTGCCAGCGGACCATTGGGACTAGCGGACAATGAGCAGTTCTTC	CASGPLGLADNEQFF
TRBV27	.	few	TRBJ1-6	TGTGCCAGCAGTTTTCGGGGCTATAATTCACCCCTCCACTTT	CASSFRGYNSPLHF
TRBV25-1	.	.	TRBJ1-1	TGTGCCAGCAGTGGCCCCGGGGTCCGGAACACTGAAGCTTTCTTT	CASSGPGVRNTEAFF
TRBV6-2/TRBV6-3	.	.	TRBJ2-5	TGTGCCAGCAGTGAAATTGGGGGGACCCAGTACTTC	CASSEIGGTQYF
TRBV28	.	.	TRBJ1-1	TGTGCCAGCAACCAACAGGGAATGAACACTGAAGCTTTCTTT	CASNQQGMNTEAFF
TRBV6-2/TRBV6-3	TRBD2	.	TRBJ2-3	TGTGCCAGCAGCCTAGCGGGAGGAGATACGCAGTATTTT	CASSLAGGDTQYF
TRBV2	TRBD2	once	TRBJ2-1	TGTGCCAGCAGCGACAGACTAGCGGTCCACAATGAGCAGTTCTTC	CASSDRLAVHNEQFF
TRBV29-1	TRBD2	large	TRBJ2-3	TGCAGCGTCGCGAGCGGGGGGCGGGATACGCAGTATTTT	CSVASGGRDTQYF
TRBV6-1	TRBD1	.	TRBJ2-7	TGTGCCAGCAGGATCGTCGGGACAGGGTACGAGCAGTACTTC	CASRIVGTGYEQYF
TRBV4-3	.	hyperexpanded	TRBJ1-1	TGCGCCAGCAGCCAAGAAGCGGAGTTTGAAGCTTTCTTT	CASSQEAEFEAFF
TRBV20-1	.	once	TRBJ1-2	TGCAGTGCTAGATCCGTAAACTATGGCTACACCTTC	CSARSVNYGYTF
TRBV6-2/TRBV6-3	.	.	TRBJ1-1	TGTGCCAGCAGTTACGTGCCACGGGGGGCCGGGATCACTGAAGCTTTCTTT	CASSYVPRGAGITEAFF
TRBV6-2/TRBV6-3	.	.	TRBJ2-1	TGTGCTAGCAAAATCAGTAGTGAACAGTTCTTC	CASKISSEQFF
TRBV28	.	.	TRBJ1-1	TGTGCCAGCAAGGGAACCTACCGGGACACTGAAGCTTTCTTT	CASKGTYRDTEAFF